This T cell receptor beta chain derives from a study of blood T cell repertoires in COVID-19. Study-level background: Material from acute and convalescent COVID-19 was sourced from the United States, Italy and Spain. PBMCs, B-cell-depleted T cells, or T cells provided the cDNA or gDNA that made up the material.

Original processing methods: Amplification of reference gene primers was used by the study to estimate nucleated cell counts. The method was immunoSEQ multiplex PCR; TCRdb's version includes in-frame clones alone and lacks a portion of them. The V and J calls and clone size come from that table; D and trimming were worked out from the DNA. The repertoire holds 250,000 to 300,000 clones, approximately 81% seen once, with roughly 2.9% in the top ten. Germline V lookup: CDR1 MNHEY, CDR2 SVGAGI. This CDR3 contains 13 residues. V was pared by 4 bases and J by 4 bases, with 10 bases between. The V and J genes are TRBV6-5 and TRBJ1-2, with TRBD1 as a possible D gene (5 bases). Material for sequencing was peripheral blood. This sequence originates from a woman aged 60 to 75 with active or convalescent COVID-19. For the CDR3, the DNA is TGTGCCAGCAGTTTCGGGGGACCCTATGGCTACACCTTC. This translates into CASSFGGPYGYTF.